The present T cell receptor (beta chain) was sequenced within a study of T cells in Graves' hyperthyroidism and ophthalmopathy. Researchers barred patients who had uncontrolled infection, other autoimmune disease, pregnancy or lactation. The diagnoses drew upon clinical symptoms, serum thyroxine and TRAb, thyroid ultrasound and orbital computed tomography. Amplification yielded TCR beta CDR3 regions, with RNA transcripts as the source. TCR CDR3 underwent first-round RT-PCR with the HTBI primer set. TCRdb re-derived calls from the multiplex PCR reads in MiXCR, one entry per CDR3 protein. The data show a few hundred thousand distinct CDR3 sequences, roughly 13% seen once. The CDR3 is made up of 14 amino acids. V lost 4 bases and J lost 0, with 8 bases in between. Germline V gene data show CDR1 as SGHKS and CDR2 as YYEKEE (reference sequence). The study, taken as a whole, reports: Ophthalmopathy was separated from stable hyperthyroidism by a 13 V-J model.

This clonotype has ten or more counts. Antigen: not known. The chain carries TRBV5-5 and TRBJ1-3, with D unclear. The sequence was obtained from a woman between 18 and 29 years old with Graves' hyperthyroidism. The sequenced sample consisted of blood. The CDR3 spells CASSPDSSGNTIYF. CDR3 coding DNA: TGTGCCAGCAGCCCAGACTCCTCTGGAAACACCATATATTTT. The full variable domain, rest sourced from reference TRBV5-5 and TRBJ1-3, is DAGVTQSPTHLIKTRGQQVTLRCSPISGHKSVSWYQQVLGQGPQFIFQYYEKEERGRGNFPDRFSARQFPNYSSELNVNALLLGDSALYLCASSPDSSGNTIYFGEGSWLTVV.